The T cell receptor beta chain under discussion was sequenced for a study of T-cell reconstitution after alpha-beta-depleted transplantation in children. The study, taken as a whole, reports: About two months after transplant, alpha-beta T cells reportedly came from several hundred expanded graft clones. Certain patients had high TCRbeta diversity at day 60, and it came from recipient T cells and thymic progenitors that survived. T-cell counts and diversity at one year following transplant were attributed mainly to newly produced T cells.

A TCRbeta library incorporating unique molecular identifiers was prepared. TCRdb fed the PCR reads into MiXCR, producing one record per CDR3 protein. The profile shows about 250,000 distinct CDR3 sequences, around 25% of them singletons. This clonotype was recorded at least ten times. What it binds is unknown. The V segment lost 10 bases and the J segment 7 bases; nucleotides outside the gene matches: 20. The CDR3 sequence is 16 residues long. Germline V CDR1 and CDR2: SGHDN, FVKESK. The sequence came from a female patient aged 2 to 10 who had a stem cell transplant for congenital amegakaryocytic thrombocytopenia, so the T cells may come from the graft donor. The chain is built from TRBV14 and TRBJ1-2; 8 nucleotides align to TRBD1. Source: PBMCs, mostly from graft donor cells, taken 360 days after TCRalphabeta/CD19-depleted stem cell transplant. CDR3 nucleotides: TGTGCCATCCCTGGACAGGGAATACCCCCACATCTTGGCTACACCTTC. Its translation is CAIPGQGIPPHLGYTF.